The 11 T cell receptor beta chains below were found in one sample sequenced in a study of T-cell memory formation after mild COVID-19. TCRdb called the 5' RACE reads again in MiXCR, with one record for every CDR3 protein. The data hold fewer than 15,000 distinct CDR3 sequences, with around 12% observed a single time. Sequenced material: PBMCs or a T cell subset sorted from them (not recorded which). These receptors were taken from an adult woman who had mild COVID-19 (a few samples of this study predate the infection). Cell type and time point are not known.

This clonotype was picked up many times. The chain is built from TRBV11-2 and TRBJ1-2; TRBD1 agrees at 7 bases. J was trimmed by 7 bases and V by 5 bases; bases with no gene match: 19. Germline V CDR1 and CDR2: SGHAT, FQNNGV. The CDR3 consists of 17 residues. CDR3 DNA sequence: TGTGCCAGCAGCCCCCGCGCTGGGACAGTTGTAGGAAGTGGCTACACCTTC. Protein product: CASSPRAGTVVGSGYTF.

This clonotype was recorded many times. V gene TRBV9 combines with J gene TRBJ2-7; D uncertain. Germline-derived CDR1 and CDR2 are SGDLS and YYNGEE. This CDR3 is built from 14 residues. Trimming removed 0 bases at V and 1 base at J, with 8 bases between. The CDR3 DNA sequence: TGTGCCAGCAGCGTAGAGTGGGAATCCTACGAGCAGTACTTC. It specifies CASSVEWESYEQYF.

This clonotype was recorded once. The chain joins TRBV24-1 to TRBJ2-5; a weak D match, TRBD2 (6 bases). Germline V gives CDR1 KGHDR, CDR2 SFDVKD. The ends were cut back, 3 bases at V and 5 bases at J, with 12 bases in the middle. The CDR3 has 14 residues. The CDR3 nucleotides read TGTGCCACCAGTGATAGGGACTGGGGGGAGACCCAGTACTTC. Translation: CATSDRDWGETQYF.

This clonotype showed up many times. J is TRBJ2-6 and V is TRBV5-1, with D perhaps matching TRBD1 (6 bases). V was cut by 10 bases and J by 1 base, with 24 bases left in between. The CDR3 contains 18 residues. Germline-derived CDR1 and CDR2 are SGHRS and YFSETQ. CDR3 region: CASSLEGHRVSGANVLTF. In nucleotides, the CDR3 is TGCGCCTCCTCTTTAGAGGGACATCGCGTATCTGGGGCCAACGTCCTGACTTTC.

This clonotype was seen repeatedly, ten times or more. This sequence joins TRBV14 and TRBJ2-1; D not certain. Germline CDR1 SGHDN, CDR2 FVKESK. The germline V and J ends were trimmed by 0 bases and 2 bases, with 11 bases remaining between them. The CDR3 has 16 residues. The CDR3 is CASSQDYVSPYNEQFF. CDR3 sequence (DNA): TGTGCCAGCAGCCAAGACTATGTGAGCCCCTACAATGAGCAGTTCTTC.

The V gene is TRBV7-2, the J gene TRBJ2-7; D is perhaps TRBD1 (6 bases). Trimming shortened V by 4 bases and J by 4 bases, and 11 bases separated the two germline ends. The CDR3 loop spans 13 amino acids. The germline gives CDR1 SGHTA, CDR2 FQGNSA. CDR3 in DNA: TGTGCCAGCAGCTACAGGGCAGAGTACGAGCAGTACTTC. Its translation is CASSYRAEYEQYF. The full variable domain, in which reference TRBV7-2 and TRBJ2-7 provide the parts outside the CDR3, is GAGVSQSPSNKVTEKGKDVELRCDPISGHTALYWYRQSLGQGLEFLIYFQGNSAPDKSGLPSDRFSAERTGGSVSTLTIQRTQQEDSAVYLCASSYRAEYEQYFGPGTRLTVT.

The V gene is TRBV7-2, the J gene TRBJ2-3, with D possibly being TRBD2 (6 bases). The CDR3 totals 16 residues. V dropped 2 bases and J dropped 1 base, with 13 bases sitting between them. Germline assignment: CDR1 SGHTA and CDR2 FQGNSA. CDR3: CASSLTWTTRTDTQYF. The CDR3 bases are TGTGCCAGCAGCTTAACCTGGACTACCCGCACAGATACGCAGTATTTT.

This rearrangement joins TRBV11-2 to TRBJ2-7; TRBD2 matches 9 bases. Per germline, CDR1 SGHAT and CDR2 FQNNGV. V dropped 8 bases and J dropped 9; count of bases not matched to a gene: 14. This CDR3 is built from 14 residues. The CDR3, as DNA: TGTGCCAGCGTACCGTATAGCGGGAGTTATGTGCAGTACTTC. This translates into CASVPYSGSYVQYF.

In its sample, this clonotype was seen a few times. The CDR3 region has the DNA TGTGCCAGCAGCTTAGTAGGCGCATACACTTTGAACACTGAAGCTTTCTTT. It encodes CASSLVGAYTLNTEAFF. The chain employs TRBV7-8 and TRBJ1-1; D not resolved. CDR1 is SGHVS, CDR2 FQNEAQ, per germline. Trimming stripped 1 base from V and 0 bases from J, with 15 bases between. The CDR3 contains 17 residues.

This clonotype has ten or more counts. The gene calls are TRBV7-3 and TRBJ2-1; weak D call: TRBD2 (6 bases). Deletions cut 5 bases from V and 3 bases from J, with 17 bases between. This CDR3 has 16 amino acids. The germline gives CDR1 SGHTA, CDR2 FQGTGA. The chain's CDR3 is CASSLEGLSSYNEQFF. CDR3 DNA: TGTGCCAGCAGCCTCGAGGGACTTTCAAGCTACAATGAGCAGTTCTTC.

This clonotype was observed many times. The chain combines TRBV4-2 with TRBJ2-1, with D maybe TRBD2 (6 bases). Looked up from germline, CDR1 is LGHNA and CDR2 is YNFKEQ. The germline V and J ends were trimmed by 3 bases and 4 bases, with 10 bases remaining between them. The CDR3 is 14 amino acids. The CDR3 nucleotides read TGTGCCAGCAGCCAGTCGGGGACTTACAATGAGCAGTTCTTC. It codes for CASSQSGTYNEQFF.